This note documents a single T cell receptor (beta chain) sequence. The authors' processing: How many nucleated cells were present was estimated from reference gene primer amplification. The assay was immunoSEQ multiplex PCR, and TCRdb's table has in-frame clones only and misses some. V and J calls and clone size follow that table, whereas D and trimming were derived from the DNA. The repertoire holds 140,000 to 150,000 clones, with 85% to 90% as singletons. This entry comes from a study of blood T cell repertoires in COVID-19. About the research overall: Some COVID-19 samples were acute and others convalescent; all came from the United States, Italy and Spain. PBMCs, B-cell-depleted T cells, or T cells provided the cDNA or gDNA that made up the material.

Germline CDR1 is SGHKS and CDR2 is YYEKEE (reference sequence). The CDR3 loop spans 14 amino acids. V lost 4 bases, J lost 0 bases, and 11 bases lay in between. The TCR sequence derives from a man older than 75 with acute or convalescent COVID-19. The chain links TRBV5-5 to TRBJ2-7; D possibly corresponds to TRBD2 (5 bases). Sequencing used peripheral blood. The CDR3 DNA follows: TGTGCCAGCAGCCCGGGGATAGGCTCCTACGAGCAGTACTTC. The encoded protein is CASSPGIGSYEQYF.